This TCR beta chain is drawn from a study of PD-L1 blockade in urothelial cancer. General study findings and limits: Better survival was predicted when blood TCR clonality before treatment fell below the median.

Generated by immunoSEQ multiplex PCR, the TCRdb table keeps only in-frame clones and is missing some. The table has about 45,000 clones, 75% to 95% seen once. The CDR3 runs to 16 residues. V was shortened by 2 bases and J by 4 bases, with 17 bases between the two germline ends. The V gene's germline CDR1 is SGHTA and CDR2 FQGNSA. Worth noting for this clone: Its target is not known.

Indicated time point: peripheral blood 6 weeks after treatment start. This clonotype was obtained from a man between 65 and 85 years old with urothelial cancer. Sequenced material: PBMCs, taken around atezolizumab (anti-PD-L1) treatment. The V and J genes are TRBV7-2 and TRBJ2-5; a possible D gene is TRBD2 (7 bases). As DNA, the CDR3 is TGTGCCAGCAGCTTAAGCTCGGGGGGCCAAGGAGAGACCCAGTACTTC. Its translation is CASSLSSGGQGETQYF.